Below are 16 T cell receptor beta chains sequenced from a single sample in a study of shared clonotypes between healthy human individuals. TCRdb's table, derived via immunoSEQ multiplex PCR, lists solely in-frame clones and lacks some. The sample holds millions of clones; roughly 94% are singletons and the top ten take 0.13%. Sequences were obtained from naive CD4+ T cells sorted from blood. Subset described: CD45RA+ positively selected. The receptors were sampled from a man younger than 35 in good health.

The chain employs TRBV10-1 and TRBJ1-6, with 7 bases lining up with TRBD1. Germline CDR1 WNHNN, CDR2 SYGVQD (reference sequence). The CDR3 covers 15 residues. J lost 7 bases, V lost 7 bases, and 10 bases had no gene match. The CDR3, as DNA: TGCGCCAGCACTTACCCGGGACAGCAGAATTCACCCCTCCACTTT. Translation: CASTYPGQQNSPLHF.

V is TRBV9 and J is TRBJ2-2, with 13 bases matching TRBD2. The length of the CDR3 is 17 residues. CDR1 is SGDLS and CDR2 is YYNGEE in the germline V gene. J gave up 4 bases and V 2 bases, and 5 bases lay outside the gene matches. The CDR3 bases are TGTGCCAGCAGCGTGGGACTAGCGGGGTCGGGCACCGGGGAGCTGTTTTTT. It specifies CASSVGLAGSGTGELFF.

The V gene is TRBV5-1, the J gene TRBJ1-4, with no clear D. Germline CDR1 reads SGHRS; CDR2 reads YFSETQ. V was cut by 4 bases and J by 3 bases, with 7 bases left in between. This CDR3 is 13 amino acids long. The CDR3 loop reads CASSQSSNEKLFF. Here the CDR3 DNA reads TGCGCCAGCAGCCAGAGTTCTAATGAAAAACTGTTTTTT.

The chain recombines TRBV19 with TRBJ2-7, with 10 bases matching TRBD2. CDR3 length equals 14 residues. V was clipped by 1 base and J by 6 bases; unmatched bases: 3. Germline V gives CDR1 LNHDA, CDR2 SQIVND (reference sequence). The CDR3 reads CASSIAGLASEQYF. CDR3 bases: TGTGCCAGTAGTATAGCGGGACTAGCGAGCGAGCAGTACTTC.

The chain links TRBV30 to TRBJ2-2, with 11 nucleotides matching TRBD2. The ends lost 7 bases at V and 1 base at J; junction bases unmatched: 5. The CDR3 runs to 15 residues. CDR1 GTSNPN and CDR2 SVGIG come from the germline V gene (reference sequence). DNA for the CDR3: TGTGCCTTCCCGACTAGCGGGGTGAACACCGGGGAGCTGTTTTTT. Encoded protein: CAFPTSGVNTGELFF. Full variable domain (missing parts from reference TRBV30 and TRBJ2-2): SQTIHQWPATLVQPVGSPLSLECTVEGTSNPNLYWYRQAAGRGLQLLFYSVGIGQISSEVPQNLSASRPQDRQFILSSKKLLLSDSGFYLCAFPTSGVNTGELFFGEGSRLTVL.

The chain links TRBV7-8 to TRBJ2-1; tentative D call: TRBD1 (6 bases). Per the germline V gene, CDR1 is SGHVS and CDR2 is FQNEAQ. Trimming stripped 1 base from V and 5 bases from J, with 15 bases between. The CDR3 is 16 residues long. The CDR3 reads CASSLDRVPQHNEQFF. CDR3 nucleotide sequence: TGTGCCAGCAGCTTAGACAGGGTCCCCCAACACAATGAGCAGTTCTTC.

The chain couples TRBV5-4 to TRBJ2-3, with 7 bases matching TRBD2. The CDR3 consists of 13 residues. J lost 3 bases, V lost 5 bases, and 3 bases had no gene match. Germline V lookup: CDR1 SGHNT, CDR2 YYREEE (reference sequence). The CDR3 reads CASRMGGTDTQYF. CDR3 DNA: TGTGCCAGCAGAATGGGAGGGACAGATACGCAGTATTTT.

Comments on this clone: In the same sample, other DNA sequences code for this CDR3. This chain connects TRBV6-5 to TRBJ1-3; the D is unclear. CDR1 is MNHEY and CDR2 is SVGAGI in the germline V gene. The V end lost 6 bases, the J end lost 3 bases, and 3 bases lay between the germline ends. This CDR3 comprises 11 residues. DNA for the CDR3: TGTGCCAGCAGCAATGGAAACACCATATATTTT. This gives the protein CASSNGNTIYF.

This clone was seen once. The genes are TRBV30 and TRBJ2-3; possible D gene TRBD1, 6 bases. Germline CDR1 is GTSNPN and CDR2 is SVGIG (reference sequence). This CDR3 spans 13 amino acids. V was shortened by 2 bases and J by 5 bases, with 11 bases between the two germline ends. The CDR3 reads CAWSTGLRDTQYF. CDR3 nucleotides: TGTGCCTGGAGTACAGGGCTTAGAGATACGCAGTATTTT.

J is TRBJ2-1 and V is TRBV25-1; D unresolved. V was clipped by 2 bases and J by 8 bases, with 7 bases between them. CDR1 and CDR2 from the germline V gene are MGHDK and SYGVNS. The CDR3 loop spans 12 amino acids. The CDR3 protein is CASSERNDEQFF. CDR3 DNA sequence: TGTGCCAGCAGTGAAAGAAACGATGAGCAGTTCTTC.

CDR3 residues: CASSLKRLAWNEQFF. The CDR3 bases are TGTGCCAGCAGCTTAAAGCGACTAGCCTGGAATGAGCAGTTCTTC. The chain recombines TRBV7-9 with TRBJ2-1; 7 positions agree with TRBD2. In germline, CDR1 is SEHNR, CDR2 FQNEAQ (reference sequence). The CDR3 extends over 15 amino acids. V dropped 2 bases and J dropped 7; count of bases not matched to a gene: 8.

In regard to this clone: The same CDR3 can be traced to other DNA sequences in this sample. The chain is built from TRBV11-3 and TRBJ2-7; D not certain. Trimming shortened V by 0 bases and J by 0 bases, and 6 bases separated the two germline ends. Germline CDR1 and CDR2: SGHNT and YENEEA. The CDR3 has 14 residues. The CDR3 region is CASSLDRSSYEQYF. For the CDR3, the DNA is TGTGCCAGCAGCTTAGATCGGAGCTCCTACGAGCAGTACTTC. Drawing the rest from reference TRBV11-3 and TRBJ2-7, the complete variable domain is EAGVVQSPRYKIIEKKQPVAFWCNPISGHNTLYWYLQNLGQGPELLIRYENEEAVDDSQLPKDRFSAERLKGVDSTLKIQPAELGDSAVYLCASSLDRSSYEQYFGPGTRLTVT.

This chain links TRBV11-2 with TRBJ1-6, with 7 bases identical to TRBD1. The CDR3 covers 14 residues. Germline V gives CDR1 SGHAT, CDR2 FQNNGV. V was clipped by 7 bases and J by 6 bases; unmatched bases: 6. The CDR3 nucleotides read TGTGCCAGCACACCGGGACAGCTTAATTCACCCCTCCACTTT. It is translated as CASTPGQLNSPLHF.

The chain uses TRBV6-5 and TRBJ1-4; D is undetermined. Germline V gives CDR1 MNHEY, CDR2 SVGAGI. The CDR3 has 15 amino acids. Trimming removed 8 bases from V and 5 bases from J, with 18 bases in between. CDR3 DNA sequence: TGTGCCAGCTCACTTTCCCGGGCCCCAAATGAAAAACTGTTTTTT. It translates to CASSLSRAPNEKLFF.

The count of this clone is one. This chain links TRBV7-2 with TRBJ2-7; TRBD2 agrees at 7 bases. V was pared by 5 bases and J by 6 bases, with 10 bases of the junction left unmatched. The CDR3 has 14 amino acids. CDR1 and CDR2 from the germline V gene are SGHTA and FQGNSA. DNA for the CDR3: TGTGCCAGCAGCCCTGGGGGAGGGAAGGCCGAGCAGTACTTC. Translating it yields CASSPGGGKAEQYF.

The rearrangement links TRBV27 to TRBJ2-1; 7 bases agree with TRBD1. Per the germline V gene, CDR1 is MNHEY and CDR2 is SMNVEV (reference sequence). With 7 bases clipped from V and 8 bases from J, the junction kept 8 bases outside the gene matches. The CDR3 contains 13 residues. DNA of the CDR3: TGTGCCAGCACCCCTGCTGACAGGGATGAGCAGTTCTTC. Its translation is CASTPADRDEQFF.